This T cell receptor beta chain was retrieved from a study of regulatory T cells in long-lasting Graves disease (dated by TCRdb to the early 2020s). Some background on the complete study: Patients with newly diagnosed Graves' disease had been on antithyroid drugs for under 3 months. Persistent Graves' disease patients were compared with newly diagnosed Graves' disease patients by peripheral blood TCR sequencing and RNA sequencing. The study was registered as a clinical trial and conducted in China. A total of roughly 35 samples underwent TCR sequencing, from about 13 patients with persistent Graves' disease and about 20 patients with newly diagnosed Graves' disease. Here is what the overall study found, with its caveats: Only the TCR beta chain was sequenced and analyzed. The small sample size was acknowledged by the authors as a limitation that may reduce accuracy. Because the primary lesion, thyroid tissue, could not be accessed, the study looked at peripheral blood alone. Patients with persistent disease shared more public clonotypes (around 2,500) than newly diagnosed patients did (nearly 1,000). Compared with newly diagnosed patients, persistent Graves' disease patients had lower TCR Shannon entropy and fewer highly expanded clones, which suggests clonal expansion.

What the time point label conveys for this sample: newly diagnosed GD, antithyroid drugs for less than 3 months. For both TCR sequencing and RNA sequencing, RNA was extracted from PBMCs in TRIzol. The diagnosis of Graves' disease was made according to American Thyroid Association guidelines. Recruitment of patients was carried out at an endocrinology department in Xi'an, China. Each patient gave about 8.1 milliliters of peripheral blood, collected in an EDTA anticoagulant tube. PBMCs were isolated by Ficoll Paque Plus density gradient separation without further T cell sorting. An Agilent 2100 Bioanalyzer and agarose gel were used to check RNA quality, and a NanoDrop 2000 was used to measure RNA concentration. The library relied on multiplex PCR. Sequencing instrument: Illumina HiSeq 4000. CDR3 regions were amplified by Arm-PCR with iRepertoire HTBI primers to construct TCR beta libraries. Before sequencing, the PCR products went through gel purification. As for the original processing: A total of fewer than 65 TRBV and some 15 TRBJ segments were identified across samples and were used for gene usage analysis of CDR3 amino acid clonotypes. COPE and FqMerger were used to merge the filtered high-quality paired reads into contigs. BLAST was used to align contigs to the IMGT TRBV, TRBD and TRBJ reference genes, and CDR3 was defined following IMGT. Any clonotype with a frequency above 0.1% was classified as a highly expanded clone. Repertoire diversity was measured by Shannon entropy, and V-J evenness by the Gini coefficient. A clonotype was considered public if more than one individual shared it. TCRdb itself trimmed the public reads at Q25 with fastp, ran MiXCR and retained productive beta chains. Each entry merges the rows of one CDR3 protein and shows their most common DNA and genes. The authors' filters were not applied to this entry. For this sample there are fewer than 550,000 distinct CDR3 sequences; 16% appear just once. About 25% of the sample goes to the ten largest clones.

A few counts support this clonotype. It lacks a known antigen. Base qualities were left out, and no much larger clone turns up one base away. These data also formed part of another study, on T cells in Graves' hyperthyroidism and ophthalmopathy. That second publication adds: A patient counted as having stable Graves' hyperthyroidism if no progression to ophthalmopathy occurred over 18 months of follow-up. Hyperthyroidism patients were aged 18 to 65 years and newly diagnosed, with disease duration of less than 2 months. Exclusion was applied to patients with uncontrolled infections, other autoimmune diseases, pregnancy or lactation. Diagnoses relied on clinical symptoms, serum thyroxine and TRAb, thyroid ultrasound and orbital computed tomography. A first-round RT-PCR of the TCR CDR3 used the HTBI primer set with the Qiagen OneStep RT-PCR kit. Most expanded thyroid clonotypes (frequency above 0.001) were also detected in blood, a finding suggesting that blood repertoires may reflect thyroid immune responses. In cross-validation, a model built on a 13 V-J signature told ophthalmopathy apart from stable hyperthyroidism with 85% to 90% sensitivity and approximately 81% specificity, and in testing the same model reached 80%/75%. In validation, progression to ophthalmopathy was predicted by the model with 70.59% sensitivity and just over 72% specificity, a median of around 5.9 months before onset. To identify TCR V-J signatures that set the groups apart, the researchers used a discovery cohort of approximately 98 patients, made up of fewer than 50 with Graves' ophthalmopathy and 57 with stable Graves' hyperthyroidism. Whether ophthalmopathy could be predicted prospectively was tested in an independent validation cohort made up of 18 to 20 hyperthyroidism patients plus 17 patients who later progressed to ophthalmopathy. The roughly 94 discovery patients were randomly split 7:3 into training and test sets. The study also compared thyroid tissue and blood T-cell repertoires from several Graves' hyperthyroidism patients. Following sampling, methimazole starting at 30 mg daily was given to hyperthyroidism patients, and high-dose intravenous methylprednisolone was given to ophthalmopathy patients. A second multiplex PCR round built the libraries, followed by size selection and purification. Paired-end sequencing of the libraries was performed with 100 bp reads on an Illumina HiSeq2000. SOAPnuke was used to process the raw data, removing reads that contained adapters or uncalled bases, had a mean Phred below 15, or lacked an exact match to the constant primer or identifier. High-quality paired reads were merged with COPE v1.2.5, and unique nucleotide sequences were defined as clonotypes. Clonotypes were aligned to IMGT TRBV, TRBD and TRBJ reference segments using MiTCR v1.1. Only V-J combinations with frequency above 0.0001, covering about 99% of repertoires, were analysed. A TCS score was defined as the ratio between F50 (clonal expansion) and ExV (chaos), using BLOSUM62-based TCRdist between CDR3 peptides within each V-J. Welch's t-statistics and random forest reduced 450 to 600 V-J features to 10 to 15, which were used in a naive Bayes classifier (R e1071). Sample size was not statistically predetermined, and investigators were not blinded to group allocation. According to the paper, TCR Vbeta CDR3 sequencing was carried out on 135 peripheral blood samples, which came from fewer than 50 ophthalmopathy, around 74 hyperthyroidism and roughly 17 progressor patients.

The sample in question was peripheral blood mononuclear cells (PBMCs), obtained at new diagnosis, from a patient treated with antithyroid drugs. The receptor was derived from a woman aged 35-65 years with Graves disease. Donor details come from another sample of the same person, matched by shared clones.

In nucleotide form, the sequence is TGTGCCAGTAGCAACGGACAGGGGGTCACCGGGGAGCTGTTTTTT. Its protein product is CASSNGQGVTGELFF. The chain joins TRBV19 to TRBJ2-2; the central 10 bases match TRBD1. The V end gives up 6 bases and the J end 4 bases, leaving 5 bases in the junction not matched to a gene. The germline V gene (reference sequence) supplies CDR1 LNHDA and CDR2 SQIVND. Counted from cysteine to phenylalanine, this CDR3 has 15 amino acids. The kept DNA is CDR3 alone, 45 bases in frame from the first base.